The 5 T cell receptor beta chains below all came from one sample that was sequenced in a study of PD-1 blockade in classical Hodgkin lymphoma. Only in-frame clones appear in the TCRdb table, and some are missing; sequencing was by immunoSEQ multiplex PCR. The data hold about 110,000 clones, with about 89% observed a single time. Brentuximab vedotin exposure varied among the patients, all of whom had relapsed after autologous stem cell transplantation. The sample consisted of peripheral blood mononuclear cells (PBMCs), taken before the second cycle of nivolumab. The receptors originated from a human donor with classical Hodgkin lymphoma.

This sequence joins TRBV6-1 and TRBJ1-1; no reliable D call. The CDR3 spans 11 residues. Germline loops: CDR1 MNHNS, CDR2 SASEGT. Trimming removed 6 bases from V and 4 bases from J, with 6 bases in between. The CDR3, as DNA: TGTGCCAGCAGGTTCATCACTGAAGCTTTCTTT. It translates to CASRFITEAFF.

This chain uses TRBV6-5 with TRBJ2-1; 8 bases fit TRBD2. This CDR3 spans 15 amino acids. CDR1 is MNHEY and CDR2 is SVGAGI in the germline V gene. The V and J ends lost 4 bases and 1 base, in that order; junction bases with no gene match: 3. The CDR3 DNA sequence: TGTGCCAGCAGTTTTAGCGGGATGTCCTACAATGAGCAGTTCTTC. Translated, it gives CASSFSGMSYNEQFF.

The rearrangement uses TRBV6-1 and TRBJ1-5; 7 nucleotides agree with TRBD1. This CDR3 has 15 residues. CDR1 and CDR2 from the germline V gene are MNHNS and SASEGT. The J segment lost 11 bases and the V segment lost 2 bases, leaving 12 bases of the junction unmatched. CDR3 bases: TGTGCCAGCAGTGAACTTAGGGGGCCCACCTCAGCCCAGCATTTT. This codes for CASSELRGPTSAQHF.

The chain uses TRBV5-1 and TRBJ2-5; the D gene could be TRBD1 or TRBD2 (6 bases each). Trimming stripped 2 bases from V and 4 bases from J, with 9 bases between. Germline loops: CDR1 SGHRS, CDR2 YFSETQ. This CDR3 spans 13 amino acids. For the CDR3, the DNA is TGCGCCAGCAGCTTCGGGGGCGGAGAGACCCAGTACTTC. Translated: CASSFGGGETQYF.

The V gene is TRBV19, the J gene TRBJ2-1, with D uncertain. Germline lookup yields CDR1 LNHDA and CDR2 SQIVND (reference sequence). This CDR3 has 16 residues. Trimming pared 3 bases from V and 0 bases from J, leaving 12 bases between. This chain's CDR3 is CASSILSDPSYNEQFF. The CDR3 region has the DNA TGTGCCAGTAGTATTCTAAGCGACCCCTCCTACAATGAGCAGTTCTTC.